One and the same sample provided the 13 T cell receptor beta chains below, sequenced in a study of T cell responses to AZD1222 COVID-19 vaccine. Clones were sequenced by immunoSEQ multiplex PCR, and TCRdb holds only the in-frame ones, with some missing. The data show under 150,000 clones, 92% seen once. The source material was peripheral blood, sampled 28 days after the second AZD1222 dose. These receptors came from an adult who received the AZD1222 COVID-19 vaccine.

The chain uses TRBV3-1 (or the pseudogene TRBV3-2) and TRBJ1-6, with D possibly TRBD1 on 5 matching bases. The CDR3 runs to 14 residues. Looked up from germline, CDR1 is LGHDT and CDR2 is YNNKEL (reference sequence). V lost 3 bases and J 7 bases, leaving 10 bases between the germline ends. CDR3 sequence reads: CASSQRDRNSPLHF. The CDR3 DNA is TGTGCCAGCAGCCAGAGGGACCGCAATTCACCCCTCCACTTT.

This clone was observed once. Written as DNA, the CDR3 is TGCGCCAGCAGCTTGGTGGGAGAGTCGGGCCAGTACTTC. Its protein is CASSLVGESGQYF. The J gene is TRBJ2-5, the V gene TRBV5-1; a weak D match, TRBD2 (5 bases). Germline V gene lookup returns CDR1 SGHRS and CDR2 YFSETQ. V was pared by 0 bases and J by 10 bases, with 13 bases between. The CDR3 is 13 residues long.

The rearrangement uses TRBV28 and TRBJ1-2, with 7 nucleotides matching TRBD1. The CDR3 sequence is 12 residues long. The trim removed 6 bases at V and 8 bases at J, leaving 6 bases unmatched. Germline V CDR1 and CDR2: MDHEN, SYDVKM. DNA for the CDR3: TGTGCCAGCAGCTCGACAGGGCGCGGCTACACCTTC. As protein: CASSSTGRGYTF.

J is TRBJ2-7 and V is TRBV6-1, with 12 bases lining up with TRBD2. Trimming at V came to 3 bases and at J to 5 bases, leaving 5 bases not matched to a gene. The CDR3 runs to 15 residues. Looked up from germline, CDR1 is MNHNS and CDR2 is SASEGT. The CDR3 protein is CASSEDLAGGNEQYF. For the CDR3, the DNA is TGTGCCAGCAGTGAGGATCTAGCGGGAGGGAACGAGCAGTACTTC.

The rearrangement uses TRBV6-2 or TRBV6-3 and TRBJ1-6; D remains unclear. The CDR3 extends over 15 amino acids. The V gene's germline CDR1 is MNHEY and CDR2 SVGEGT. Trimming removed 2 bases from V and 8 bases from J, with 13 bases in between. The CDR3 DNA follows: TGTGCCAGCAGTTACACGGCAGCCCCGGATTCACCCCTCCACTTT. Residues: CASSYTAAPDSPLHF.

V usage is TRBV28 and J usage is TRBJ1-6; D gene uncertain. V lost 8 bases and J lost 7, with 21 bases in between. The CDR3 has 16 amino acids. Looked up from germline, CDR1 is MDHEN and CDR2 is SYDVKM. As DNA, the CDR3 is TGTGCCAGCCATAGCCGACGGGATTATATCAATTCACCCCTCCACTTT. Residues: CASHSRRDYINSPLHF. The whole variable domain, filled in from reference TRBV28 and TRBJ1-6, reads DVKVTQSSRYLVKRTGEKVFLECVQDMDHENMFWYRQDPGLGLRLIYFSYDVKMKEKGDIPEGYSVSREKKERFSLILESASTNQTSMYLCASHSRRDYINSPLHFGNGTRLTVT.

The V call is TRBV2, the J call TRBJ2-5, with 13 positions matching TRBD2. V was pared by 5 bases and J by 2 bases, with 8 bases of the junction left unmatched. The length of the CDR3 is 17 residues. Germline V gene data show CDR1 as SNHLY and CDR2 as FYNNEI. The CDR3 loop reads CASSYNRGLAGQETQYF. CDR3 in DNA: TGTGCCAGCAGTTATAATAGGGGACTAGCGGGGCAAGAGACCCAGTACTTC.

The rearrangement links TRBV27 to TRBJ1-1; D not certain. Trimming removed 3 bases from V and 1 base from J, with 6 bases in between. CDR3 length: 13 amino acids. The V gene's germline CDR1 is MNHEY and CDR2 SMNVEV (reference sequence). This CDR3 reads CASSLRRNTEAFF. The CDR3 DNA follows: TGTGCCAGCAGTTTGCGCAGGAACACTGAAGCTTTCTTT.

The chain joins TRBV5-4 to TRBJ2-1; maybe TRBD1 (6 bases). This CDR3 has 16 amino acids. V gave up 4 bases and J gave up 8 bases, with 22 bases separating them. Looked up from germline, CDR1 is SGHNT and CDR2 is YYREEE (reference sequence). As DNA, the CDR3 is TGTGCCAGCAGCATTCCCTCCAGGGGCATCGAGGATGAGCAGTTCTTC. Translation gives CASSIPSRGIEDEQFF.

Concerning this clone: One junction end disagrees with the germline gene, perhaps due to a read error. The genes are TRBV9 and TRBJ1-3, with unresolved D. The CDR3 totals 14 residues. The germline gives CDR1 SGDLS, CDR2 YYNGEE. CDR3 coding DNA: TGTGCCAGCAGCGTAGAAGGGCTCGGAAGCACCATATATTTT. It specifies CASSVEGLGSTIYF.

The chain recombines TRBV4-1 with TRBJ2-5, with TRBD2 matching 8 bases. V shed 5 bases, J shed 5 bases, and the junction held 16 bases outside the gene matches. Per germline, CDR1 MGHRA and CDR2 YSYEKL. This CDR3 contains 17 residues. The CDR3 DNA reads TGCGCCAGCAGCACCTGGGGGAAGCGGGCGGGGGGCGAGACCCAGTACTTC. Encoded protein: CASSTWGKRAGGETQYF.

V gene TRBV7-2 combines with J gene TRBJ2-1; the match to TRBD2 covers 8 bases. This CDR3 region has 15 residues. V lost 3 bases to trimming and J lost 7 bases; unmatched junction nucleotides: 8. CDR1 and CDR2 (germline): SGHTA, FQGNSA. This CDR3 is CASSLGSGNVNEQFF. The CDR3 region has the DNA TGTGCCAGCAGCTTGGGTAGCGGGAATGTAAATGAGCAGTTCTTC.

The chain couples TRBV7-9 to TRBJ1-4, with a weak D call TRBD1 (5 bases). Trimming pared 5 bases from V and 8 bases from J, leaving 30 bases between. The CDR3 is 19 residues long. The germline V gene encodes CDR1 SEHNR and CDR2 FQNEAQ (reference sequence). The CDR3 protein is CASSAPPWAGTYETEKLFF. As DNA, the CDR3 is TGTGCCAGCAGCGCTCCGCCCTGGGCAGGGACGTACGAGACCGAAAAACTGTTTTTT.